What follows describes a single T cell receptor (beta chain). This clone was seen once. Its antigen has not been determined. Base-call qualities are not available, and no considerably larger clone is one nucleotide away. These data are taken from a study of blood T cell repertoires in COVID-19 (dated by TCRdb to about 2020). In terms of the full investigation: Collaborator samples came from the United States, Italy and Spain and covered acute and convalescent phases of COVID-19. The repertoires were released in a freely available public database meant as a resource for research on the immune response to SARS-CoV-2. HLA class I and class II types, where available, came from metadata supplied by the sample provider rather than from assay-based typing. Deeply sampled blood TCRbeta repertoires from subjects exposed to, actively infected with, or recovered from COVID-19 were included in the dataset. The sample metadata nearly always contained a de-identified subject ID, COVID-19 status, age in years and sex. The material from the prospective study consisted of cDNA or gDNA derived from T cells, B-cell-depleted T cells, or PBMCs. Samples came from the ongoing ImmuneRACE study (first 160 participants) plus 1,254 subjects from 6 global collaborators.

Study-wide findings and limitations: How much clinical and demographic metadata was included differed by source and by participant, and the metadata was provided uncurated.

TCRbeta CDR3 regions were amplified from genomic DNA using the immunoSEQ Assay, a bias-controlled multiplex PCR. The authors' pipeline ran thus. The number of nucleated cells in each sample was estimated from the amplification of reference gene primers within the assay. Sequence reads were collapsed and filtered to measure the absolute abundance of every unique TCRbeta CDR3 rearrangement. For each sample, productive Simpson clonality was calculated by taking the square root of Simpson's diversity index across productive rearrangements. TCRdb provides this immuneACCESS table in a form limited to in-frame rearrangements. Some clones are lacking; in checked studies, under half of them reflect an unresolved V gene, and why the rest are absent is not known. The DNA was the basis for D and trimming; V, J and clone size are from that table. This sample lists roughly 100,000 clones; around 81% were detected once. Clones ranked in the top ten supply around 10% of the sample.

Collaborating institutions collected whole blood in K2EDTA tubes following their own protocols. For TCRbeta analysis, collaborators shipped samples in one of three forms: frozen whole blood, isolated PBMCs, or DNA extracted from either of those sample types. Here V drops 5 bases and J drops 6 bases, and the junction holds 12 bases not matched to any gene. Including the terminal cysteine and phenylalanine, the CDR3 comprises 15 residues. The only DNA kept is the CDR3, 45 bases in frame from the first base. CDR1 and CDR2 were assigned from the germline V gene (reference sequence) as LNHDA and SQIVND. The sequence derives from a woman in her sixties or seventies with acute or convalescent COVID-19. This receptor chain uses TRBV19 and TRBJ1-1; TRBD1 aligns with 7 central bases. The sequenced sample was peripheral blood. The encoded CDR3 is CASSVHRGIQAEAFF. The sequence in DNA is TGTGCCAGTAGTGTGCACAGGGGAATTCAAGCTGAAGCTTTCTTT.